What follows are 27 T cell receptor beta chains derived from one specimen sequenced in a study of T-cell memory formation after mild COVID-19. In TCRdb, the 5' RACE reads were re-called with MiXCR into one record per CDR3 protein. The table includes 190,000 or so distinct CDR3 sequences, roughly 10% detected once. The sequencing input was PBMCs or a T cell subset sorted from them (not recorded which). Source of these receptors: a man younger than 35 who had mild COVID-19 (a few samples of this study predate the infection). Cell type and time point are not known.

This clonotype was recorded at least ten times. The CDR3 coding sequence is TGCGCCAGCAGCGGCACTAGCGGGGGGGCCTACAATGAGCAGTTCTTC. Translated: CASSGTSGGAYNEQFF. The genes are TRBV5-1 and TRBJ2-1, with 13 bases matching TRBD2. After removal of 4 bases from V and 2 bases from J, the junction contained 3 bases not matched to a gene. CDR1 and CDR2 from the germline V gene are SGHRS and YFSETQ. This CDR3 comprises 16 residues. Filled out from reference TRBV5-1 and TRBJ2-1, the complete variable domain reads KAGVTQTPRYLIKTRGQQVTLSCSPISGHRSVSWYQQTPGQGLQFLFEYFSETQRNKGNFPGRFSGRQFSNSRSEMNVSTLELGDSALYLCASSGTSGGAYNEQFFGPGTRLTVL.

This clonotype was picked up one time. Mismatch with germline at one junction end may stem from a read error. The chain carries TRBV3-1 and TRBJ1-1; possible D gene TRBD1, 5 bases. In germline, CDR1 is LGHDT, CDR2 YNNKEL (reference sequence). This CDR3 has 15 residues. The CDR3 DNA reads as TGTGCCAGCAGCCTGAATGGGGCGGGGAACACTGAAGCGCTCTTT. Translated: CASSLNGAGNTEALF.

Only a few counts were recorded for this clonotype. The V and J genes are TRBV5-5 and TRBJ1-1; weak D call: TRBD1 (5 bases). The CDR3 covers 15 residues. The germline V gene has CDR1 SGHKS and CDR2 YYEKEE (reference sequence). Trimming shortened V by 5 bases and J by 2 bases, and 16 bases separated the two germline ends. The CDR3 loop is CASSRGLGANTEAFF. The DNA for the CDR3 is TGTGCCAGCAGTCGGGGGTTAGGGGCCAACACTGAAGCTTTCTTT.

The chain is built from TRBV5-1 and TRBJ2-2; 10 positions agree with TRBD2. CDR3 size: 17 residues. V was clipped by 4 bases and J by 6 bases; unmatched bases: 12. In germline, CDR1 is SGHRS, CDR2 YFSETQ. This CDR3 is CASSPWRGTSDSGELFF. CDR3 coding DNA: TGCGCCAGCAGCCCTTGGCGAGGGACTAGCGACTCCGGGGAGCTGTTTTTT.

The chain is built from TRBV9 and TRBJ1-4; TRBD1 matches at 10 bases. CDR3 length equals 14 residues. Trimming took 2 bases from V and 7 from J; bases not matched to a gene: 2. CDR1 is SGDLS and CDR2 is YYNGEE in the germline V gene. CDR3 in amino acids: CASSVDRGAEKLFF. The CDR3 region has the DNA TGTGCCAGCAGCGTGGACAGGGGGGCTGAAAAACTGTTTTTT.

CDR3 residues: CASSLGRGANANTGELFF. CDR3 bases: TGTGCCAGCAGCTTAGGGCGGGGGGCCAACGCGAACACCGGGGAGCTGTTTTTT. This chain joins TRBV7-2 and TRBJ2-2; 8 nucleotides agree with TRBD2. The CDR3 consists of 18 residues. V trimming: 1 base; J trimming: 0 bases; junction bases outside the gene matches: 7. Germline CDR1 reads SGHTA; CDR2 reads FQGNSA.

This clonotype has only a few counts. The chain carries TRBV9 and TRBJ1-5, with no clear D. CDR1 and CDR2 from the germline V gene are SGDLS and YYNGEE. The CDR3 is 15 residues long. V was cut by 2 bases and J by 4 bases, with 13 bases left in between. CDR3 region: CASSVGSSGNQPQHF. The CDR3 bases are TGTGCCAGCAGCGTGGGGTCCAGTGGGAATCAGCCCCAGCATTTT.

This clonotype was counted a few times. V gene TRBV7-6 combines with J gene TRBJ1-5; TRBD1 might be the D (6 bases). CDR1 and CDR2 from the germline V gene are SGHVS and FNYEAQ. Trimming removed 1 base at V and 0 bases at J, with 19 bases between. This CDR3 region has 19 residues. The CDR3 region is CASSLVSGGGFDSNQPQHF. CDR3 in DNA: TGTGCCAGCAGCTTAGTCTCAGGAGGGGGATTTGATAGCAATCAGCCCCAGCATTTT.

J is TRBJ2-7 and V is TRBV20-1, with D hard to call. V was trimmed by 0 bases and J by 2 bases, leaving 8 bases between them. CDR3 length: 13 amino acids. Germline assignment: CDR1 DFQATT and CDR2 SNEGSKA (reference sequence). The CDR3 protein is CSAREVVTYEQYV. The CDR3 nucleotides read TGCAGTGCTAGAGAGGTAGTCACCTACGAGCAGTACGTC.

This chain joins TRBV18 and TRBJ2-6; possibly TRBD1 or TRBD2 for D (5 bases each). V gave up 6 bases and J gave up 2 bases, with 14 bases separating them. In germline, CDR1 is KGHSH, CDR2 LQKENI. The length of the CDR3 is 16 residues. The CDR3 protein is CASSPGPPPGANVLTF. As DNA, the CDR3 is TGTGCCAGCTCGCCGGGACCGCCGCCTGGGGCCAACGTCCTGACTTTC.

The V and J genes are TRBV12-3 or TRBV12-4 and TRBJ2-3, with D maybe TRBD2 (5 bases). CDR3 length equals 14 residues. V dropped 6 bases and J dropped 2 bases, with 12 bases sitting between them. CDR3 nucleotide sequence: TGTGCCAGCAGAATTGGACTTACCACAGATACGCAGTATTTT. Amino acid sequence: CASRIGLTTDTQYF.

The V and J genes are TRBV7-7 and TRBJ2-7, with D uncertain. Looked up from germline, CDR1 is SSHAT and CDR2 is FNYEAQ (reference sequence). This CDR3 region has 12 residues. V lost 5 bases and J lost 2, with 7 bases in between. The DNA for the CDR3 is TGTGCCAGCAGCCCGCTAACCTACGAGCAGTACTTC. Translating gives CASSPLTYEQYF.

The sample holds a few counts of this clonotype. The chain is built from TRBV29-1 and TRBJ2-7; 8 positions agree with TRBD1. V dropped 2 bases and J dropped 4; count of bases not matched to a gene: 10. This CDR3 is built from 15 residues. Germline V gene data show CDR1 as SQVTM and CDR2 as ANQGSEA. The CDR3 region has the DNA TGCAGCGTTGAAATACCCGGACAGGGCCGATACGAGCAGTACTTC. The encoded protein is CSVEIPGQGRYEQYF.

This clonotype was recorded a few times. J is TRBJ2-2 and V is TRBV7-3; D unclear. The germline gives CDR1 SGHTA, CDR2 FQGTGA. Trimming shortened V by 1 base and J by 0 bases, and 6 bases separated the two germline ends. The CDR3 is 15 residues long. CDR3 DNA sequence: TGTGCCAGCAGCTTAAGTACAACGAACACCGGGGAGCTGTTTTTT. Translating it yields CASSLSTTNTGELFF.

The table lists this clonotype with many counts. The chain couples TRBV20-1 to TRBJ2-3; TRBD2 matches 7 bases. The CDR3 spans 14 residues. V lost 5 bases and J lost 3; bases outside the gene matches: 8. CDR1 DFQATT and CDR2 SNEGSKA come from the germline V gene (reference sequence). The CDR3: CSAWSGDGTDTQYF. DNA of the CDR3: TGCAGTGCTTGGAGCGGGGACGGGACAGATACGCAGTATTTT.

The chain is built from TRBV20-1 and TRBJ1-5; maybe TRBD1 (5 bases). This CDR3 has 13 residues. Trimming shortened V by 4 bases and J by 3 bases, and 10 bases separated the two germline ends. The V gene's germline CDR1 is DFQATT and CDR2 SNEGSKA (reference sequence). CDR3 in amino acids: CSAMGRTNQPQHF. The CDR3 bases are TGCAGTGCTATGGGACGGACCAATCAGCCCCAGCATTTT.

This clonotype was counted only a few times. The chain couples TRBV7-2 to TRBJ2-5; D possibly corresponds to TRBD2 (7 bases). The germline V gene encodes CDR1 SGHTA and CDR2 FQGNSA. The V end lost 1 base, the J end lost 3 bases, and 21 bases lay between the germline ends. The CDR3 has 18 amino acids. The chain's CDR3 is CASSLGGRGARGKETQYF. DNA of the CDR3: TGTGCCAGCAGCTTAGGAGGGAGGGGGGCTCGAGGGAAAGAGACCCAGTACTTC.

This clonotype was seen many times. The J gene is TRBJ2-1, the V gene TRBV7-2; D remains ambiguous. In germline, CDR1 is SGHTA, CDR2 FQGNSA. The V and J ends lost 6 bases and 8 bases respectively, with 14 bases between them. This CDR3 spans 13 amino acids. DNA for the CDR3: TGTGCCAGCAGTTTTTCTCTAGGCGATGAGCAGTTCTTC. Amino acid sequence: CASSFSLGDEQFF. The full variable domain, its missing parts supplied by reference TRBV7-2 and TRBJ2-1, is GAGVSQSPSNKVTEKGKDVELRCDPISGHTALYWYRQSLGQGLEFLIYFQGNSAPDKSGLPSDRFSAERTGGSVSTLTIQRTQQEDSAVYLCASSFSLGDEQFFGPGTRLTVL.

This clonotype has more than one count but fewer than ten. The chain is built from TRBV5-6 and TRBJ2-1; D may be TRBD2 (5 bases). Germline assignment: CDR1 SGHDT and CDR2 YYEEEE. V dropped 4 bases and J dropped 5 bases, with 13 bases sitting between them. There are 14 residues in the CDR3. The CDR3: CASSQTAVNNEQFF. In DNA form, the CDR3 reads TGTGCCAGCAGCCAAACAGCGGTTAACAATGAGCAGTTCTTC.

This clonotype has just a few counts. CDR3: CASSQGREGYEQYF. The CDR3 region has the DNA TGCGCCAGCAGCCAAGGGCGGGAGGGCTACGAGCAGTACTTC. The chain employs TRBV4-3 and TRBJ2-7, with 9 nucleotides matching TRBD2. V was pared by 1 base and J by 3 bases, with 1 base of the junction left unmatched. CDR1 and CDR2 (germline): LGHNA, YSLEER. This CDR3 contains 14 residues.

This clonotype was recorded a few times. V and J are TRBV29-1 and TRBJ1-1; TRBD1 is a possible D gene (6 bases). The CDR3 loop spans 13 amino acids. Trimming shortened V by 7 bases and J by 3 bases, and 15 bases separated the two germline ends. Germline-derived CDR1 and CDR2 are SQVTM and ANQGSEA. CDR3 sequence: CSAQHRADTEAFF. In nucleotides, the CDR3 is TGCAGCGCCCAACACAGGGCGGACACTGAAGCTTTCTTT.

The chain is built from TRBV11-3 and TRBJ2-1; 9 bases match TRBD1. Germline V gives CDR1 SGHNT, CDR2 YENEEA. The ends lost 4 bases at V and 5 bases at J; junction bases unmatched: 12. The length of the CDR3 is 17 residues. The CDR3 protein is CASSSAVGTGSHNEQFF. CDR3 in DNA: TGTGCCAGCAGCTCGGCTGTGGGGACAGGGTCCCACAATGAGCAGTTCTTC.

The CDR3 DNA is TGTGCCTGGAATGTAGGGGTCGATGAGCAGTTCTTC. This gives the protein CAWNVGVDEQFF. The chain employs TRBV30 and TRBJ2-1, with D tentatively TRBD1 (5 bases). Looked up from germline, CDR1 is GTSNPN and CDR2 is SVGIG (reference sequence). V lost 4 bases to trimming and J lost 8 bases, with 12 bases between them. CDR3 length equals 12 residues.

This sequence joins TRBV29-1 and TRBJ1-4; D not resolved. The CDR3 totals 14 residues. V lost 5 bases and J lost 2, with 12 bases in between. CDR1 is SQVTM and CDR2 is ANQGSEA in the germline V gene. Written as DNA, the CDR3 is TGCAGCGTTTGTCTTGGGAGTACTAATGAAAAACTGTTTTTT. This sequence encodes CSVCLGSTNEKLFF.

In this sample, this clonotype turned up a few times. V gene TRBV7-2 combines with J gene TRBJ2-5, with D perhaps given as TRBD1 or TRBD2 (5 bases each). Trimming left V 6 bases short and J 7 bases short, with 18 bases between. Germline CDR1 and CDR2: SGHTA and FQGNSA. The CDR3 totals 14 residues. CDR3 nucleotides: TGTGCCAGCAGAAAAGAGGGGAGATGGGGGACCCAGTACTTC. Encoded protein: CASRKEGRWGTQYF. The full variable domain, rest sourced from reference TRBV7-2 and TRBJ2-5, is GAGVSQSPSNKVTEKGKDVELRCDPISGHTALYWYRQSLGQGLEFLIYFQGNSAPDKSGLPSDRFSAERTGGSVSTLTIQRTQQEDSAVYLCASRKEGRWGTQYFGPGTRLLVL.

The genes are TRBV12-5 and TRBJ2-6; no clear D. Per germline, CDR1 LGHNT and CDR2 FRNRAP. The CDR3 has 16 residues. Trimming pared 1 base from V and 0 bases from J, leaving 7 bases between. In DNA, the CDR3 is TGTGCTAGTGGTTTGGCTGTCTCCTCTGGGGCCAACGTCCTGACTTTC. Translating it yields CASGLAVSSGANVLTF.

The chain uses TRBV5-1 and TRBJ2-3; the D is unclear. The V end was cut by 3 bases, the J end by 3 bases, with 17 bases between. This CDR3 spans 16 amino acids. Germline V gene sequence: CDR1 SGHRS, CDR2 YFSETQ. The CDR3 reads CASSSEPLLPTDTQYF. The CDR3 DNA reads as TGCGCCAGCAGCTCGGAGCCCCTCTTGCCGACAGATACGCAGTATTTT. Full variable domain (missing parts from reference TRBV5-1 and TRBJ2-3): KAGVTQTPRYLIKTRGQQVTLSCSPISGHRSVSWYQQTPGQGLQFLFEYFSETQRNKGNFPGRFSGRQFSNSRSEMNVSTLELGDSALYLCASSSEPLLPTDTQYFGPGTRLTVL.